This TCR beta chain was profiled in a study of blood T cells in healthy people across ages (dated by TCRdb to about 2015). Regarding the research as a whole: In model experiments, template switching captured about one uniquely barcoded TCR beta cDNA molecule for every two T cells. The donors were split into four age groups: young (average around 16 years), middle-aged (over 35), aged (roughly 60) and long-lived (roughly 88). For two donors (one aged 18 to 29 and one aged 80 or older), the study analyzed two additional independent replicas of 1 million unique cDNA reads from the same blood draw. Using deep sequencing normalized with unique cDNA molecular identifiers, the study measured how TCR beta repertoire diversity changes with age. To avoid experimental bias, donors of different ages were spread randomly across the sequencing lanes. Summary of the overall study and its limitations: Compared with the aged group, more naive CD4+ T cells, fewer expanded clones and increased TCR diversity were shown by the long-lived group, suggesting age selection. Because the CMV infection status of the donors was unknown, age-related changes in expanded clonotypes may potentially have been confounded. Observed TCR beta diversity per million T cells fell roughly linearly with age, and a significant reduction was already apparent by age around 40. Observed TCR beta diversity correlated strongly with the percentage of naive T cells measured by flow cytometry. Estimates of total diversity based on one million sequenced T cells were considered lower bounds and underestimates. Bulk unsorted PBMC profiling prevented conclusive comparison of naive and antigen-experienced compartments.

CDR1 SEHNR and CDR2 FQNEAQ were looked up in the germline V gene (reference sequence). Inclusive of the bounding cysteine and phenylalanine, the CDR3 is 15 residues long. Kept here is only the CDR3 DNA, which spans 45 bases and is read in frame from base 1. V is pared back by 5 bases and J by 4 bases, with 15 bases lying between the germline termini. The library was generated by 5' RACE. Sequencing took place on an Illumina HiSeq 2500. A second PCR of about 6 to 11 cycles was performed with a sample-barcoded 5' primer and a J-beta primer mix. A unique molecular identifier was introduced onto each TCR beta cDNA molecule by a template-switch 5' adaptor carrying 12 random nucleotides. Each sample yielded at least 2.5 million CDR3-containing paired-end reads. First-strand cDNA synthesis was performed from all RNA using the Mint cDNA synthesis kit, with priming by a TRBC-specific oligonucleotide. After uracil-DNA glycosylase treatment, a first 18-cycle PCR used universal primers M1SS and BC2_uni_R on all cDNA. In the original analysis: For normalization, 1 million high-quality reads, each with a distinct molecular identifier, were randomly selected from each sample. Reads with shared molecular identifiers were discarded instead of being binned into consensus sequences. MiTCR, set to a Q25 quality threshold and the strictest error-elimination algorithm, was used for CDR3 identification, clonotype clustering and error correction. Lower-bound total TCR beta diversity was estimated with a nonparametric unseen species model using Euler transformation. The public reads were reanalyzed by TCRdb: fastp trimming at Q25, MiXCR alignment, in-frame beta chains only. Every CDR3 protein is listed once, alongside the most common genes and DNA of its rows. It is TCRdb's table, rather than the study itself, that gives the V and J calls and clone size. Within this sample are about 1,000,000 distinct CDR3 sequences, with roughly 45% of them counted one time only. The top ten clonotypes cover about 20% of the sample.

With respect to this clonotype: There is no known antigen for this receptor. The input lacks base qualities; no much larger clone sits a single base away.

Systemically healthy Caucasian individuals from Russia, 35 to 50 in total and aged 6 to 90 years, were included as donors. Around 9.9 milliliters of peripheral blood were collected from each donor into EDTA-treated Vacutainer tubes. PBMCs were isolated by Ficoll-Paque density-gradient centrifugation, with at least 7 million obtained per sample. Total RNA, at least 6 micrograms per sample, was extracted from PBMCs with Trizol reagent. Naive CD45RAhigh/CD27high T cell percentages were measured by flow cytometry on a PBMC aliquot from every donor. This receptor was identified in a woman aged 60-70 years in good health. Input material: blood. The sequence is built from TRBV7-9 and TRBJ1-5; no D gene can be assigned with confidence. The CDR3 protein is CASSPIGVGNQPQHF. The DNA is as follows: TGTGCCAGCAGCCCTATTGGGGTTGGAAATCAGCCCCAGCATTTT.